One and the same sample provided the 24 T cell receptor beta chains below, sequenced in a study of cytomegalovirus exposure and HLA in healthy donors. Clones were read by immunoSEQ multiplex PCR, and TCRdb kept only the in-frame ones, dropping some. Found here are about 120,000 clones, about 90% of them singletons; the top ten hold 1.5% to 2%. Sequenced: PBMCs. These receptor sequences come from a woman between 18 and 30 years old in good health and CMV-seronegative.

This chain uses TRBV18 with TRBJ2-1; possibly TRBD2 for D (6 bases). The V end lost 3 bases, the J end lost 8 bases, and 17 bases lay between the germline ends. The CDR3 runs 15 residues. CDR1 is KGHSH, CDR2 LQKENI, per germline. DNA for the CDR3: TGTGCCAGCTCACCGAAGCGGGTCCAAGGGGATGAGCAGTTCTTC. Translated: CASSPKRVQGDEQFF.

The chain couples TRBV28 to TRBJ1-5; no firm D call. Deletions cut 1 base from V and 7 bases from J, with 8 bases between. The germline V gene has CDR1 MDHEN and CDR2 SYDVKM. This CDR3 is 13 amino acids long. CDR3: CASSLFSRQPQHF. Written as DNA, the CDR3 is TGTGCCAGCAGTTTATTTTCGCGGCAGCCCCAGCATTTT.

This chain connects TRBV9 to TRBJ1-2; D perhaps matches TRBD1 (6 bases). The CDR3 extends over 14 amino acids. Looked up from germline, CDR1 is SGDLS and CDR2 is YYNGEE. V shed 4 bases and J shed 6 bases, with 16 bases lying between them. CDR3 DNA sequence: TGTGCCAGCAGCCCGGGGGGGGGCGTCAATGGCTACACCTTC. Its translation is CASSPGGGVNGYTF.

The V and J genes are TRBV5-6 and TRBJ2-1; TRBD1 matches at 9 bases. Trimming at V came to 3 bases and at J to 7 bases, leaving 5 bases not matched to a gene. The CDR3 runs 14 residues. Germline lookup yields CDR1 SGHDT and CDR2 YYEEEE. The CDR3 DNA reads as TGTGCCAGCAGCTACGGACAGGGGCGAAATGAGCAGTTCTTC. Translated, it gives CASSYGQGRNEQFF.

The rearrangement joins TRBV6-6 to TRBJ2-1; 7 nucleotides match TRBD1. Trimming cost V 5 bases and J 10 bases; bases outside gene matches: 5. CDR1 and CDR2 from the germline V gene are MNHNY and SVGAGI (reference sequence). This CDR3 region has 12 residues. CDR3 nucleotides: TGTGCCAGCAGTCGAGACAGGGAAGAGCAGTTCTTC. Translation: CASSRDREEQFF.

This chain joins TRBV7-9 and TRBJ2-1, with 7 nucleotides matching TRBD2. Germline CDR1 reads SEHNR; CDR2 reads FQNEAQ (reference sequence). Trimming removed 3 bases from V and 1 base from J; junction bases left unmatched: 3. The CDR3 runs 15 residues. The CDR3 loop reads CASSFAGESYNEQFF. The CDR3 DNA is TGTGCCAGCAGCTTTGCGGGAGAATCCTACAATGAGCAGTTCTTC. Full variable domain (rest looked up from reference TRBV7-9 and TRBJ2-1): DTGVSQNPRHKITKRGQNVTFRCDPISEHNRLYWYRQTLGQGPEFLTYFQNEAQLEKSRLLSDRFSAERPKGSFSTLEIQRTEQGDSAMYLCASSFAGESYNEQFFGPGTRLTVL.

With respect to this clone: This may be a read error: a much more frequent sequence differs by one nucleotide. The chain links TRBV13 to TRBJ2-7; D unclear. This CDR3 has 11 residues. V lost 4 bases to trimming and J lost 2 bases, with 3 bases between them. CDR1 is PRHDT, CDR2 FYEKMQ, per germline (reference sequence). The CDR3 nucleotides read TGTGCCAGCAGCTCCGCCTACGAGCAGTACTTC. Translating it yields CASSSAYEQYF. Looking up the rest from reference TRBV13 and TRBJ2-7 gives the full variable domain: AAGVIQSPRHLIKEKRETATLKCYPIPRHDTVYWYQQGPGQDPQFLISFYEKMQSDKGSIPDRFSAQQFSDYHSELNMSSLELGDSALYFCASSSAYEQYFGPGTRLTVT.

V and J are TRBV13 and TRBJ1-1; D gene uncertain. The CDR3 extends over 14 amino acids. V shed 8 bases and J shed 1 base, with 14 bases lying between them. Germline CDR1 PRHDT, CDR2 FYEKMQ (reference sequence). The CDR3 DNA sequence: TGTGCCAGCTTTTTTCGGGAAACGAACACTGAAGCTTTCTTT. Residues: CASFFRETNTEAFF. The full variable domain, with the rest looked up from reference TRBV13 and TRBJ1-1, is AAGVIQSPRHLIKEKRETATLKCYPIPRHDTVYWYQQGPGQDPQFLISFYEKMQSDKGSIPDRFSAQQFSDYHSELNMSSLELGDSALYFCASFFRETNTEAFFGQGTRLTVV.

This clone was observed once. The chain combines TRBV2 with TRBJ2-7; 13 bases agree with TRBD2. J was trimmed by 1 base and V by 8 bases; bases with no gene match: 8. The CDR3 contains 16 residues. CDR1 is SNHLY, CDR2 FYNNEI, per germline. The CDR3 bases are TGTGCCAGCCGACGGACTAGCGGGAGTTTTTCCTACGAGCAGTACTTC. Translation: CASRRTSGSFSYEQYF.

The chain couples TRBV2 to TRBJ2-3; 14 nucleotides line up with TRBD2. With 6 bases clipped from V and 3 bases from J, the junction kept 8 bases outside the gene matches. CDR1 is SNHLY and CDR2 is FYNNEI in the germline V gene. The CDR3 runs to 17 residues. CDR3 nucleotides: TGTGCCAGCAGGAAAAGACTAGCGGGAGGGGAGACAGATACGCAGTATTTT. It specifies CASRKRLAGGETDTQYF. Supplemented by reference TRBV2 and TRBJ2-3, the full variable domain reads EPEVTQTPSHQVTQMGQEVILRCVPISNHLYFYWYRQILGQKVEFLVSFYNNEISEKSEIFDDQFSVERPDGSNFTLKIRSTKLEDSAMYFCASRKRLAGGETDTQYFGPGTRLTVL.

The chain has TRBV30 and TRBJ1-2; 7 nucleotides agree with TRBD1. The germline CDR1 and CDR2 sequences are GTSNPN and SVGIG (reference sequence). There are 11 residues in the CDR3. Germline trimming cut 2 bases from V and 12 bases from J; bases unmatched to any gene: 6. The CDR3 loop is CAWSPGTVHTF. Written as DNA, the CDR3 is TGTGCCTGGAGTCCAGGGACAGTCCACACCTTC.

In its sample, this clone was seen a few times. This chain joins TRBV18 and TRBJ1-2, with a possible D match to TRBD1 (5 bases). The germline V gene encodes CDR1 KGHSH and CDR2 LQKENI. Deletions cut 4 bases from V and 4 bases from J, with 13 bases between. CDR3 length: 14 amino acids. This CDR3 is CASSLPTESYGYTF. CDR3 nucleotide sequence: TGTGCCAGCTCACTCCCGACAGAATCCTATGGCTACACCTTC.

The chain joins TRBV25-1 to TRBJ1-2; unclear D gene. Germline values: CDR1 MGHDK, CDR2 SYGVNS. The CDR3 has 14 residues. V was trimmed by 4 bases and J by 2 bases, leaving 11 bases between them. The CDR3 reads CASSVTGLNYGYTF. The CDR3 DNA is TGTGCCAGCAGTGTAACGGGGTTAAACTATGGCTACACCTTC.

The genes are TRBV2 and TRBJ2-2; 8 bases map to TRBD1. This CDR3 spans 15 amino acids. Losses at the gene ends were 3 bases for V and 1 base for J; bases not matched to a gene: 1. Germline V CDR1 and CDR2: SNHLY, FYNNEI. The CDR3 region has the DNA TGTGCCAGCAGTGAGGGACAGGTGAACACCGGGGAGCTGTTTTTT. This sequence encodes CASSEGQVNTGELFF. The variable domain in full, completed from reference TRBV2 and TRBJ2-2, reads EPEVTQTPSHQVTQMGQEVILRCVPISNHLYFYWYRQILGQKVEFLVSFYNNEISEKSEIFDDQFSVERPDGSNFTLKIRSTKLEDSAMYFCASSEGQVNTGELFFGEGSRLTVL.

The chain combines TRBV7-6 with TRBJ2-7; D gene uncertain. The CDR3 contains 13 residues. V lost 1 base to trimming and J lost 2 bases, with 6 bases between them. CDR1 and CDR2 from the germline V gene are SGHVS and FNYEAQ. CDR3 amino acids: CASSLGVTYEQYF. For the CDR3, the DNA is TGTGCCAGCAGCTTAGGTGTCACCTACGAGCAGTACTTC.

A few counts support this clone. The chain carries TRBV9 and TRBJ2-1; TRBD2 is a possible D gene (5 bases). The CDR3 extends over 14 amino acids. Trimming pared 0 bases from V and 9 bases from J, leaving 13 bases between. Germline V gene data show CDR1 as SGDLS and CDR2 as YYNGEE. DNA for the CDR3: TGTGCCAGCAGCGTAGCTCGCTCGGAGGTTGAGCAGTTCTTC. It is translated as CASSVARSEVEQFF. Variable domain in full (rest from reference TRBV9 and TRBJ2-1): DSGVTQTPKHLITATGQRVTLRCSPRSGDLSVYWYQQSLDQGLQFLIQYYNGEERAKGNILERFSAQQFPDLHSELNLSSLELGDSALYFCASSVARSEVEQFFGPGTRLTVL.

The CDR3: CASSYGTSGHNEQFF. Here the CDR3 DNA reads TGTGCCAGCAGCTACGGGACTAGCGGTCACAATGAGCAGTTCTTC. J is TRBJ2-1 and V is TRBV28, with 11 bases that match TRBD2. The germline CDR1 and CDR2 sequences are MDHEN and SYDVKM. V shed 6 bases and J 5 bases; nucleotides not matched to a gene: 6. This CDR3 has 15 amino acids.

The rearrangement uses TRBV6-1 and TRBJ2-7; weak D call: TRBD1 (7 bases). The CDR3 loop spans 14 amino acids. Trimming removed 4 bases at V and 0 bases at J, with 10 bases between. Germline V gene sequence: CDR1 MNHNS, CDR2 SASEGT. The CDR3 loop reads CASSVRDSSYEQYF. Here the CDR3 DNA reads TGTGCCAGCAGTGTGCGGGACAGCTCCTACGAGCAGTACTTC.

V usage is TRBV6-5 and J usage is TRBJ1-2; D not certain. CDR1 and CDR2 from the germline V gene are MNHEY and SVGAGI. The CDR3 extends over 15 amino acids. Trimming left V 2 bases short and J 5 bases short, with 15 bases between. This CDR3 is CASSYATLRGYGYTF. The CDR3 bases are TGTGCCAGCAGTTACGCCACCTTACGAGGGTATGGCTACACCTTC.

The chain couples TRBV6-6 to TRBJ2-7, with 8 positions matching TRBD1. Germline CDR1 reads MNHNY; CDR2 reads SVGAGI (reference sequence). J lost 3 bases, V lost 3 bases, and 10 bases had no gene match. The CDR3 extends over 16 amino acids. The CDR3 DNA reads TGTGCCAGCAGTTATCCCGGGACAGGCGGTAACTACGAGCAGTACTTC. Protein product: CASSYPGTGGNYEQYF.

V usage is TRBV7-6 and J usage is TRBJ2-5; TRBD2 agrees at 13 bases. V was clipped by 1 base and J by 6 bases; unmatched bases: 11. CDR1 and CDR2 from the germline V gene are SGHVS and FNYEAQ. This CDR3 has 18 amino acids. The CDR3 DNA reads TGTGCCAGCAGCTTAGAAACTCCGGGACTAGCGGGATTGCAGACCCAGTACTTC. It codes for CASSLETPGLAGLQTQYF.

The V call is TRBV30, the J call TRBJ2-1; 11 bases are shared with TRBD2. V was pared by 4 bases and J by 2 bases, with 7 bases of the junction left unmatched. The CDR3 contains 16 residues. CDR1 is GTSNPN, CDR2 SVGIG, per germline (reference sequence). CDR3 sequence reads: CAWKSLLAGAYNEQFF. CDR3 in DNA: TGTGCCTGGAAATCCCTACTAGCGGGGGCCTACAATGAGCAGTTCTTC.

V is TRBV6-1 and J is TRBJ2-1, with TRBD2 matching over 12 bases. The CDR3 runs to 16 residues. The ends lost 0 bases at V and 7 bases at J; junction bases unmatched: 4. The germline V gene has CDR1 MNHNS and CDR2 SASEGT. This CDR3 reads CASSEALAGGWNEQFF. The CDR3, as DNA: TGTGCCAGCAGTGAAGCGCTAGCGGGAGGGTGGAATGAGCAGTTCTTC.

V gene TRBV4-2 combines with J gene TRBJ2-7; 8 bases map to TRBD2. The CDR3 runs to 15 residues. Per germline, CDR1 LGHNA and CDR2 YNFKEQ. Trimming took 0 bases from V and 6 from J; bases not matched to a gene: 7. CDR3 nucleotides: TGTGCCAGCAGCCAAGAACTAGCGGATCTTTTCGAGCAGTACTTC. Translated: CASSQELADLFEQYF.